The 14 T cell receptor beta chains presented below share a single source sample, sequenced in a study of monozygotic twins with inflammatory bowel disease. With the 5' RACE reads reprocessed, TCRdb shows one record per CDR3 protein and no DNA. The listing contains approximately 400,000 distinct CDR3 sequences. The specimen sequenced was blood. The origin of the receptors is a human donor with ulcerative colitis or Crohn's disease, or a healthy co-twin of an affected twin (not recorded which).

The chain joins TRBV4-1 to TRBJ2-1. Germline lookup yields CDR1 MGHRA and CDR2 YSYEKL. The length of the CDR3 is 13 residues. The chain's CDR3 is CDQQGVRNNEQFF.

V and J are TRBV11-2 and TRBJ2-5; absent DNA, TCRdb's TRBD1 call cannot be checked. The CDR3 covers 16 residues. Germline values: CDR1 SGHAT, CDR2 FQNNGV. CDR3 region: CASSLRRGQGQETQYF.

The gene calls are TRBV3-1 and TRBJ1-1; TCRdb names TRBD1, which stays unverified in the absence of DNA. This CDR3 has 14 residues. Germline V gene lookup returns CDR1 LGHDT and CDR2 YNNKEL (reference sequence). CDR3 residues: CASSLPDRASEAFF.

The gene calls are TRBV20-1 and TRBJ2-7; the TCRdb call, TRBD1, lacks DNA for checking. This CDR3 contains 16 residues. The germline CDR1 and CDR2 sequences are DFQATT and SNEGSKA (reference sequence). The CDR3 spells CSARDHLDRVTYEQYF.

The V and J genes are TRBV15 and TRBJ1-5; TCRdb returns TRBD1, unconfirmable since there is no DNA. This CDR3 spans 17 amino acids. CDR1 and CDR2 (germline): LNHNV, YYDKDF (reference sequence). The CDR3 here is CATSRDRWGDSNQPQHF. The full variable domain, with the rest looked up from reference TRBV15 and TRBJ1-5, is DAMVIQNPRYQVTQFGKPVTLSCSQTLNHNVMYWYQQKSSQAPKLLFHYYDKDFNNEADTPDNFQSRRPNTSFCFLDIRSPGLGDTAMYLCATSRDRWGDSNQPQHFGDGTRLSIL.

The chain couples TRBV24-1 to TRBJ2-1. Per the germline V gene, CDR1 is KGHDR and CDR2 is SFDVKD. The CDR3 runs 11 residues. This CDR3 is CATSDSNEQFF.

This CDR3 is CASSYMDGAWNSPLHF. The V gene is TRBV6-5, the J gene TRBJ1-6; the D gene TCRdb calls, TRBD1, cannot be checked with no DNA. Per the germline V gene, CDR1 is MNHEY and CDR2 is SVGAGI. The length of the CDR3 is 16 residues.

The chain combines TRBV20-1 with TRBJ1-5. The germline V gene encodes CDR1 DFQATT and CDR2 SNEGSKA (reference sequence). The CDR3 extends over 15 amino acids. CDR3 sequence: CSALIASEINQPQHF.

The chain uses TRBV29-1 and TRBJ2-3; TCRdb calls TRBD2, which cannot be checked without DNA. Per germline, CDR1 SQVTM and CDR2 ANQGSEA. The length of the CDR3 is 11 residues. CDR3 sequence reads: CSGEREATQYF.

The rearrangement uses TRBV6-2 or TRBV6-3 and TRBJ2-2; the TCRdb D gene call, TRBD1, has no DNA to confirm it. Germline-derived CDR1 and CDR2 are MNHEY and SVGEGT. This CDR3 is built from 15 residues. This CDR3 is CASSYATLVAGELFF.

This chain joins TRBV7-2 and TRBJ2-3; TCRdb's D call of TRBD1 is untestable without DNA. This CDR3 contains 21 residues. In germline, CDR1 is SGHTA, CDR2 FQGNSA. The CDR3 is CASGRKQGAQAGGESTDTQYF.

CDR3 amino acids: CASSDRVRNQPQHF. The rearrangement joins TRBV2 to TRBJ1-5. Germline CDR1 SNHLY, CDR2 FYNNEI. The CDR3 extends over 14 amino acids.

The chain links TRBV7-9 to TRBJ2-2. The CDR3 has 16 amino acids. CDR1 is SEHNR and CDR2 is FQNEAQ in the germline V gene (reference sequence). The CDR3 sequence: CASSSRPNANTGELFF.

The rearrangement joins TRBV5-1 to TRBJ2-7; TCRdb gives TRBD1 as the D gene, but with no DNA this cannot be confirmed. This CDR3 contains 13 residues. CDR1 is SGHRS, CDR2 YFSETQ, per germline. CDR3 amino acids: CASRDRVAYEQYF.